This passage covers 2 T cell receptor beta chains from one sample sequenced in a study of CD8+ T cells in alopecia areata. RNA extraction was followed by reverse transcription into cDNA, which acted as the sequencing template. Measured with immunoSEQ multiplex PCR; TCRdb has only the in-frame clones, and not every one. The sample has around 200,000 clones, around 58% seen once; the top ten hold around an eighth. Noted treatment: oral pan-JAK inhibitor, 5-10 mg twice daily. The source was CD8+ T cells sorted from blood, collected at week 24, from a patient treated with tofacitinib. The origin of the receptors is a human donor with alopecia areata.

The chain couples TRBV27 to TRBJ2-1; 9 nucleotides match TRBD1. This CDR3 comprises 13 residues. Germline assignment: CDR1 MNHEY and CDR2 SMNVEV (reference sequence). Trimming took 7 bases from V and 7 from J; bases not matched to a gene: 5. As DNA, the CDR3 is TGTGCCAGCACCGTGGACAGGGGTAATGAGCAGTTCTTC. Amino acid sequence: CASTVDRGNEQFF.

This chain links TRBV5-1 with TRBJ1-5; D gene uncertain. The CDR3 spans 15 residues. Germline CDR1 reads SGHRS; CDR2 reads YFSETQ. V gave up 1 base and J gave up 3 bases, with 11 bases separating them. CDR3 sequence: CASSLFSVVNQPQHF. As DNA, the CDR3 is TGCGCCAGCAGCTTGTTTTCGGTAGTCAATCAGCCCCAGCATTTT.